Listed below are T cell receptor beta chains from one sample, sequenced in a study of cytomegalovirus exposure and HLA in healthy donors. Sequencing was performed with immunoSEQ multiplex PCR; in TCRdb, only in-frame clones are kept and a portion is missing. The data contain over 110,000 clones, approximately 83% of them singletons. The sequenced sample consisted of PBMCs. The receptors stem from a male donor in good health and CMV-seronegative. CDR3s include the opening cysteine and the closing phenylalanine or tryptophan. The order of the fields is D gene, J gene, V gene, clone size, CDR3 protein, CDR3 DNA. D genes are given only for firm matches. Rows may omit the clone size; those that give it use once, few, many or a size class.

D: -; J: TRBJ1-1; V: TRBV18; size: few; CDR3: CASSLHRDTEAFF; DNA: TGTGCCAGCTCACTGCACAGGGACACTGAAGCTTTCTTT
D: TRBD1; J: TRBJ1-5; V: TRBV6-1; size: -; CDR3: CASSQVGTGGQPQHF; DNA: TGTGCCAGCAGTCAGGTGGGGACAGGGGGACAGCCCCAGCATTTT
D: -; J: TRBJ2-1; V: TRBV4-2; size: -; CDR3: CASSQGGYNEQFF; DNA: TGTGCCAGCAGCCAAGGAGGCTACAATGAGCAGTTCTTC
D: -; J: TRBJ1-1; V: TRBV2; size: -; CDR3: CASSEVGEYRVNTEAFF; DNA: TGTGCCAGCAGTGAAGTTGGGGAGTACAGGGTGAACACTGAAGCTTTCTTT
D: -; J: TRBJ2-1; V: TRBV7-2; size: -; CDR3: CASSLFLGEQFF; DNA: TGTGCCAGCAGCTTATTTCTCGGGGAGCAGTTCTTC
D: -; J: TRBJ2-1; V: TRBV29-1; size: -; CDR3: CSVVLGGYGEQFF; DNA: TGCAGCGTTGTTCTCGGGGGTTATGGTGAGCAGTTCTTC
D: TRBD1; J: TRBJ1-1; V: TRBV19; size: -; CDR3: CASSARTGGVGTEAFF; DNA: TGTGCCAGTAGCGCCCGGACAGGGGGCGTTGGCACTGAAGCTTTCTTT
D: -; J: TRBJ1-5; V: TRBV6-6; size: -; CDR3: CASSYVGGSQPQHF; DNA: TGTGCCAGCAGTTACGTGGGGGGGTCTCAGCCCCAGCATTTT
D: TRBD1; J: TRBJ2-6; V: TRBV30; size: -; CDR3: CAWRSGTDKFSGANVLTF; DNA: TGTGCCTGGAGGTCCGGGACAGACAAATTCTCTGGGGCCAACGTCCTGACTTTC
D: TRBD1; J: TRBJ1-2; V: TRBV6-1; size: -; CDR3: CASSEIRGRKGGYTF; DNA: TGTGCCAGCAGTGAAATCAGGGGGCGCAAGGGTGGCTACACCTTC
D: -; J: TRBJ1-1; V: TRBV11-2; size: -; CDR3: CASSSLKGWAEAFF; DNA: TGTGCCAGCAGCTCCCTGAAGGGGTGGGCTGAAGCTTTCTTT
D: -; J: TRBJ2-2; V: TRBV27; size: few; CDR3: CASKAGVAGELFF; DNA: TGTGCCTCAAAGGCGGGTGTCGCCGGGGAGCTGTTTTTT
D: TRBD2; J: TRBJ2-7; V: TRBV7-3; size: once; CDR3: CASSLTGGAGGTYEQYF; DNA: TGTGCCAGCAGCTTAACCGGAGGCGCGGGAGGTACCTACGAGCAGTACTTC
D: -; J: TRBJ1-1; V: TRBV6-5; size: -; CDR3: CASPGSGGVCTEAFF; DNA: TGTGCCAGCCCCGGCAGCGGAGGTGTATGCACTGAAGCTTTCTTT
D: TRBD2; J: TRBJ2-3; V: TRBV18; size: -; CDR3: CASSQGTSGGQYF; DNA: TGTGCCAGCTCACAGGGGACTAGCGGAGGGCAGTATTTT
D: -; J: TRBJ2-5; V: TRBV7-7; size: -; CDR3: CASSPGGARETQYF; DNA: TGTGCTAGCAGCCCCGGGGGTGCACGAGAGACCCAGTACTTC
D: TRBD1; J: TRBJ2-2; V: TRBV10-1; size: -; CDR3: CANPDRGIVSNTGELFF; DNA: TGCGCCAACCCGGACAGGGGAATTGTATCGAACACCGGGGAGCTGTTTTTT
D: -; J: TRBJ1-1; V: TRBV6-5; size: -; CDR3: CASTGNTEAFF; DNA: TGTGCCAGCACAGGGAACACTGAAGCTTTCTTT
D: -; J: TRBJ2-5; V: TRBV28; size: -; CDR3: CASGLQGAQETQYF; DNA: TGTGCCAGCGGTCTCCAGGGTGCCCAAGAGACCCAGTACTTC
D: -; J: TRBJ2-2; V: TRBV7-6; size: -; CDR3: CASSLTSTGELFF; DNA: TGTGCCAGCAGCCTCACCAGCACCGGGGAGCTGTTTTTT
D: TRBD2; J: TRBJ2-3; V: TRBV7-2; size: -; CDR3: CASSFAAGGADTQYF; DNA: TGTGCCAGCAGCTTCGCCGCGGGAGGCGCAGATACGCAGTATTTT
D: TRBD1; J: TRBJ1-1; V: TRBV9; size: -; CDR3: CASSPRDRNTEAFF; DNA: TGTGCCAGCAGCCCTCGGGACAGGAACACTGAAGCTTTCTTT
D: -; J: TRBJ2-7; V: TRBV7-9; size: -; CDR3: CASRGAFLGEQYF; DNA: TGTGCCAGCAGGGGGGCCTTCTTGGGGGAGCAGTACTTC
D: TRBD1; J: TRBJ2-7; V: TRBV5-1; size: -; CDR3: CASSQGASYEQYF; DNA: TGCGCCAGCAGCCAGGGGGCCTCCTACGAGCAGTACTTC
D: -; J: TRBJ1-1; V: TRBV6-5; size: -; CDR3: CASSYGGANTEAFF; DNA: TGTGCCAGCAGTTACGGCGGAGCCAACACTGAAGCTTTCTTT
D: TRBD2; J: TRBJ2-7; V: TRBV7-6; size: -; CDR3: CASSLGLAGEGYEQYF; DNA: TGTGCCAGCAGCTTAGGACTAGCGGGAGAAGGCTACGAGCAGTACTTC
D: TRBD1; J: TRBJ1-2; V: TRBV19; size: -; CDR3: CASGPGGHNGYTF; DNA: TGTGCCAGCGGCCCAGGGGGTCATAATGGCTACACCTTC
D: -; J: TRBJ1-2; V: TRBV2; size: -; CDR3: CASSENRDYGYTF; DNA: TGTGCCAGCAGTGAAAACAGGGACTATGGCTACACCTTC
D: -; J: TRBJ2-7; V: TRBV27; size: few; CDR3: CASSLGGSPYEQYF; DNA: TGTGCCAGCAGTTTGGGGGGATCCCCTTACGAGCAGTACTTC
D: -; J: TRBJ2-1; V: TRBV15; size: few; CDR3: CATSSQRRSIGPYNEQFF; DNA: TGTGCCACCAGCTCTCAAAGGCGTAGCATCGGTCCCTACAATGAGCAGTTCTTC
D: -; J: TRBJ1-2; V: TRBV23-1; size: -; CDR3: CASSQFVYSHGYTF; DNA: TGCGCCAGCAGTCAATTTGTGTATTCCCATGGCTACACCTTC
D: -; J: TRBJ2-4; V: TRBV28; size: -; CDR3: CASSYRGLAKNIQYF; DNA: TGTGCCAGCAGTTATAGGGGCCTAGCCAAAAACATTCAGTACTTC
D: -; J: TRBJ1-3; V: TRBV30; size: -; CDR3: CAWIPSGNTIYF; DNA: TGTGCCTGGATCCCTTCTGGAAACACCATATATTTT
D: -; J: TRBJ2-7; V: TRBV28; size: once; CDR3: CASRNGQPRYEQYF; DNA: TGTGCCAGCAGGAACGGACAGCCACGCTACGAGCAGTACTTC
D: -; J: TRBJ1-2; V: TRBV19; size: -; CDR3: CASSPAVYGYTF; DNA: TGTGCCAGTAGTCCCGCGGTCTATGGCTACACCTTC
D: -; J: TRBJ2-1; V: TRBV29-1; size: few; CDR3: CSVDRVREQFF; DNA: TGCAGCGTTGATCGGGTGCGGGAGCAGTTCTTC
D: -; J: TRBJ1-2; V: TRBV20-1; size: few; CDR3: CRGAGYTF; DNA: TGCAGGGGGGCCGGCTACACCTTC
D: -; J: TRBJ2-3; V: TRBV7-9; size: few; CDR3: CASSFARGPDTQYF; DNA: TGTGCCAGCAGCTTCGCCCGAGGGCCCGATACGCAGTATTTT
D: -; J: TRBJ2-1; V: TRBV2; size: -; CDR3: CASGPGSSYNEQFF; DNA: TGTGCCAGCGGACCGGGGTCCTCCTACAATGAGCAGTTCTTC
D: -; J: TRBJ2-1; V: TRBV5-4; size: -; CDR3: CASSLWPRTLNNEQFF; DNA: TGTGCCAGCAGCTTGTGGCCGAGGACATTGAACAATGAGCAGTTCTTC
D: -; J: TRBJ1-5; V: TRBV4-1; size: -; CDR3: CASSQDLDTFYQPQHF; DNA: TGCGCCAGCAGCCAAGATTTGGACACCTTTTATCAGCCCCAGCATTTT
D: -; J: TRBJ2-1; V: TRBV9; size: -; CDR3: CASSGGSEQFF; DNA: TGTGCCAGCAGCGGCGGCAGTGAGCAGTTCTTC
D: -; J: TRBJ2-1; V: TRBV4-1; size: -; CDR3: CASSQASSNEQFF; DNA: TGCGCCAGCAGCCAAGCTTCCAGCAATGAGCAGTTCTTC
D: -; J: TRBJ2-7; V: TRBV29-1; size: few; CDR3: CSARQVGVGGEQYF; DNA: TGCAGCGCTCGACAGGTGGGAGTGGGCGGCGAGCAGTACTTC
D: -; J: TRBJ2-1; V: TRBV27; size: -; CDR3: CASSLVEGAQFF; DNA: TGTGCCAGCAGTTTGGTAGAAGGAGCGCAGTTCTTC
D: -; J: TRBJ2-7; V: TRBV7-9; size: -; CDR3: CASSLPSSYEQYF; DNA: TGTGCCAGCAGCTTGCCGAGCTCCTACGAGCAGTACTTC
D: -; J: TRBJ2-3; V: TRBV5-1; size: -; CDR3: CASRFGLEDTQYF; DNA: TGCGCCAGCAGGTTCGGACTGGAAGATACGCAGTATTTT
D: TRBD2; J: TRBJ2-7; V: TRBV5-4; size: -; CDR3: CASSLGGREGNEQYF; DNA: TGTGCCAGCAGCTTGGGAGGTCGGGAGGGCAACGAGCAGTACTTC